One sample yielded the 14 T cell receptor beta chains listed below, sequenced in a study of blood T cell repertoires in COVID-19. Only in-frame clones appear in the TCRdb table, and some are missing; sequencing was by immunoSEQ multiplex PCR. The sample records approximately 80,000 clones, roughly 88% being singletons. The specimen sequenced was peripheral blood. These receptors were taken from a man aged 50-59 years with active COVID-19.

The CDR3 here is CASSPAGGWAGELFF. In DNA form, the CDR3 reads TGCGCCAGCAGCCCAGCAGGGGGCTGGGCCGGGGAGCTGTTTTTT. The rearrangement links TRBV4-1 to TRBJ2-2; 8 bases align to TRBD1. After removal of 4 bases from V and 6 bases from J, the junction contained 7 bases not matched to a gene. The CDR3 extends over 15 amino acids. Germline V gene lookup returns CDR1 MGHRA and CDR2 YSYEKL.

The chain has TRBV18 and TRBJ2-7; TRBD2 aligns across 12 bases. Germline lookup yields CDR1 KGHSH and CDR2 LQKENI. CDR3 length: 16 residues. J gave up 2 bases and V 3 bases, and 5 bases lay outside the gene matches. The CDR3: CASSPAGLAGTYEQYF. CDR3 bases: TGTGCCAGCTCACCTGCGGGACTAGCGGGCACCTACGAGCAGTACTTC.

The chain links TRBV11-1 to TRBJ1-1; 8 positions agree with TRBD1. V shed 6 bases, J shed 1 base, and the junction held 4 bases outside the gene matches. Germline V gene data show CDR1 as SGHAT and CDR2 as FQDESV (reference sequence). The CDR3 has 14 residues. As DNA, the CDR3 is TGTGCCAGCAGAGTCACAGGGGGGAACACTGAAGCTTTCTTT. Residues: CASRVTGGNTEAFF.

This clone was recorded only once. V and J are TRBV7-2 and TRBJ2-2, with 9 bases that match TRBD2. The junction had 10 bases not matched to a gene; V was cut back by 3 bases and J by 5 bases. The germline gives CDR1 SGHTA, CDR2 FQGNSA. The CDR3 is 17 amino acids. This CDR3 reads CASSFAGGPRGTGELFF. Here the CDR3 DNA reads TGTGCCAGCAGCTTTGCGGGAGGGCCGAGGGGTACCGGGGAGCTGTTTTTT.

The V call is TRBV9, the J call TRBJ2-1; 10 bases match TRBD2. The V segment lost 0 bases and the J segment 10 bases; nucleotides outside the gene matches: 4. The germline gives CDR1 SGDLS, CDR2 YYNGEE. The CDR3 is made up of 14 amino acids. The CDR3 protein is CASSVEGTSAEQFF. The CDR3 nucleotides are TGTGCCAGCAGCGTAGAAGGGACTAGCGCGGAGCAGTTCTTC.

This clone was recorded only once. Here the CDR3 DNA reads TGTGCCAGCAGCTTGGGGGGCGCAGATACGCAGTATTTT. Translated: CASSLGGADTQYF. V is TRBV5-5 and J is TRBJ2-3, with a possible D match to TRBD1 (5 bases). The V end was cut by 0 bases, the J end by 4 bases, with 6 bases between. This CDR3 is built from 13 residues. Germline CDR1 SGHKS, CDR2 YYEKEE (reference sequence).

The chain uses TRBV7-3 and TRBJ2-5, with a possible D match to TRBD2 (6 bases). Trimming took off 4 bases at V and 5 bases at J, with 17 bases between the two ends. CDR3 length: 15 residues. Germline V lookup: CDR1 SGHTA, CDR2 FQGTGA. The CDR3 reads CASSWGTPPPETQYF. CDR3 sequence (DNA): TGTGCCAGCAGCTGGGGGACTCCCCCTCCGGAGACCCAGTACTTC.

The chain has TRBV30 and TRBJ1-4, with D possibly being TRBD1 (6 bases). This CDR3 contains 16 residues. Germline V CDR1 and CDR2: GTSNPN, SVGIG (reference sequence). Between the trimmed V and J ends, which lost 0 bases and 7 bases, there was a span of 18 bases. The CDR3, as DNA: TGTGCCTGGAGTGTAGGTCGATGGGGGGGGGCTGAAAAACTGTTTTTT. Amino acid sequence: CAWSVGRWGGAEKLFF.

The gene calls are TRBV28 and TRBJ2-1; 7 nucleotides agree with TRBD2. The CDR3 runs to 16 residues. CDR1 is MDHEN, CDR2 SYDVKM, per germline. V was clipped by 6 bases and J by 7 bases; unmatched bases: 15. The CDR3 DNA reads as TGTGCCAGCAGCCACCTCCGCGGGGGTAGCGTGAATGAGCAGTTCTTC. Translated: CASSHLRGGSVNEQFF.

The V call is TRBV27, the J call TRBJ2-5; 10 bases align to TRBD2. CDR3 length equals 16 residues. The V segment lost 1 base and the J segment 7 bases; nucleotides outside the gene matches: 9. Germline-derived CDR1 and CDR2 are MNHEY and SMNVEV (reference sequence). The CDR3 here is CASSLWVSGGPRTQYF. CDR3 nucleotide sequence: TGTGCCAGCAGTTTATGGGTTAGCGGGGGGCCGAGGACCCAGTACTTC.

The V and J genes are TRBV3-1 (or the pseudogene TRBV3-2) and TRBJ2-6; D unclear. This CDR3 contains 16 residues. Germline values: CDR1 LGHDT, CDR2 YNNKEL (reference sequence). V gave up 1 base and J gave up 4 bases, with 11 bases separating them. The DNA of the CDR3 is TGTGCCAGCAGCCAAGTGTGGCTTTCCGGGGCCAACGTCCTGACTTTC. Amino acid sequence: CASSQVWLSGANVLTF.

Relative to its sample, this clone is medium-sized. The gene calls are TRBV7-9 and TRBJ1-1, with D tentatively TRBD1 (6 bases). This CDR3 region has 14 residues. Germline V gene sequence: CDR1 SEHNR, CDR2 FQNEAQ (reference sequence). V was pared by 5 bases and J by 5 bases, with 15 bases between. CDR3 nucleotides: TGTGCCAGCAGCGAAGAGGGGGTGGGAACTGAAGCTTTCTTT. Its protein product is CASSEEGVGTEAFF. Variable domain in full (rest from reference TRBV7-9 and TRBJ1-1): DTGVSQNPRHKITKRGQNVTFRCDPISEHNRLYWYRQTLGQGPEFLTYFQNEAQLEKSRLLSDRFSAERPKGSFSTLEIQRTEQGDSAMYLCASSEEGVGTEAFFGQGTRLTVV.

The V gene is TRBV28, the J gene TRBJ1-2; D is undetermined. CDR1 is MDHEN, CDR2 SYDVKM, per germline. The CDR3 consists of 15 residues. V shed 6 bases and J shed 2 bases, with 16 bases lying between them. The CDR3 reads CASSPPGGLNYGYTF. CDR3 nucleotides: TGTGCCAGCAGCCCCCCCGGAGGGCTGAACTATGGCTACACCTTC.

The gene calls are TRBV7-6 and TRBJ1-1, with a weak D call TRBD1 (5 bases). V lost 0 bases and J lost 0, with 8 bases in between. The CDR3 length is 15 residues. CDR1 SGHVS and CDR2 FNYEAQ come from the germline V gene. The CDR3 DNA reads TGTGCCAGCAGCTTAGCGTTAGGGGTGAACACTGAAGCTTTCTTT. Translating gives CASSLALGVNTEAFF.